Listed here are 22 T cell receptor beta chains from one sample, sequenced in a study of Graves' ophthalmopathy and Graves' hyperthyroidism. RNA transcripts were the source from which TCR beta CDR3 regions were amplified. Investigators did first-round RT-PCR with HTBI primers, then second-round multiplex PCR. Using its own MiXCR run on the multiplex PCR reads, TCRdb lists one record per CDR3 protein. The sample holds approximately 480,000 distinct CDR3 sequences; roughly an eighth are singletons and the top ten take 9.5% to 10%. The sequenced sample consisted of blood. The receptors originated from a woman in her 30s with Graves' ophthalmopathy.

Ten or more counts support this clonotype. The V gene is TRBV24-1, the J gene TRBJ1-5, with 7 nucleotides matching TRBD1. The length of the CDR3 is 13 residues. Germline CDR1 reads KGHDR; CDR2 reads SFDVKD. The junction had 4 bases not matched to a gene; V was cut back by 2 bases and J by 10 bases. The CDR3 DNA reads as TGTGCCACCAGTGATTCCTACAGGGGTCCCCAGCATTTT. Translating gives CATSDSYRGPQHF.

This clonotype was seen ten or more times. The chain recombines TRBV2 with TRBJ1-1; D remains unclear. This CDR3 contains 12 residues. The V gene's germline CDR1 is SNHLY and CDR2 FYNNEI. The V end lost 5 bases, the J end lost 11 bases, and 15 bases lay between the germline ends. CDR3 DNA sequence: TGTGCCAGCAGTTTGCCCAGTCTAGAGGCTTTCTTT. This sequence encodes CASSLPSLEAFF.

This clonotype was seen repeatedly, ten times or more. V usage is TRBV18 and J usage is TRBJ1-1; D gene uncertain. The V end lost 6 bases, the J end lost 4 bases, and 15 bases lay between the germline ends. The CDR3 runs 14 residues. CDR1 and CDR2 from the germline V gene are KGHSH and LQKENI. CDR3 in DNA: TGTGCCAGCTCCCCGGTGGGAGGTCCCACTGAAGCTTTCTTT. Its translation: CASSPVGGPTEAFF.

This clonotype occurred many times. CDR3 nucleotides: TGTGCCAGCAGCTTAGCTCGGGAGGGGTACATTCAGTACTTC. Amino acids: CASSLAREGYIQYF. This sequence joins TRBV7-2 and TRBJ2-4, with 8 bases matching TRBD2. The CDR3 consists of 14 residues. CDR1 is SGHTA, CDR2 FQGNSA, per germline. The junction had 3 bases not matched to a gene; V was cut back by 0 bases and J by 8 bases.

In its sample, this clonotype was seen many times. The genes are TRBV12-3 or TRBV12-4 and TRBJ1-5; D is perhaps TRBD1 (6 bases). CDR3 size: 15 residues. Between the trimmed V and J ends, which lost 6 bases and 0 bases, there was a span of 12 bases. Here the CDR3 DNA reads TGTGCCAGCAGACAGGGTTGGGTTAGCAATCAGCCCCAGCATTTT. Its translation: CASRQGWVSNQPQHF.

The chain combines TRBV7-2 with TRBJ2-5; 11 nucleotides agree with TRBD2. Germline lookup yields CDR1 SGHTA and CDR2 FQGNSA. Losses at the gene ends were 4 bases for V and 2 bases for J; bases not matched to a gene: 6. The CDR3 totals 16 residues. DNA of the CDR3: TGTGCCAGCAGCTCCCGTAGCGGGAGGGGACAAGAGACCCAGTACTTC. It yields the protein CASSSRSGRGQETQYF.

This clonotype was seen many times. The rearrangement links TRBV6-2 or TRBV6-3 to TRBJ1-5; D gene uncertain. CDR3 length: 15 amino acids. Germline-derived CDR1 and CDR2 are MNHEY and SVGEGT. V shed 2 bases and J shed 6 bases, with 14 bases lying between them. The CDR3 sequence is CASSYRRLLSQPQHF. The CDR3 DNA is TGTGCCAGCAGTTACCGGAGGCTGTTGAGTCAGCCCCAGCATTTT.

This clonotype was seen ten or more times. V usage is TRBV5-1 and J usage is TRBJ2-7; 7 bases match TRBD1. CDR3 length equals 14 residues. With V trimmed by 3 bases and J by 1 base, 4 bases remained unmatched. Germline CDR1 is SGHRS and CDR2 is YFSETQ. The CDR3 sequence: CASSSGTASYEQYF. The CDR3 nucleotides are TGCGCCAGCAGCTCCGGGACAGCGTCCTACGAGCAGTACTTC. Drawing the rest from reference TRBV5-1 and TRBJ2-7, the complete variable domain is KAGVTQTPRYLIKTRGQQVTLSCSPISGHRSVSWYQQTPGQGLQFLFEYFSETQRNKGNFPGRFSGRQFSNSRSEMNVSTLELGDSALYLCASSSGTASYEQYFGPGTRLTVT.

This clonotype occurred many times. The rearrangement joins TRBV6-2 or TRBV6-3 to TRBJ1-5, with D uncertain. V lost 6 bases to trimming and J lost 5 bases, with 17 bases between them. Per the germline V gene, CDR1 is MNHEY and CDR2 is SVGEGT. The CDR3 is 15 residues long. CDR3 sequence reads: CASRDGSGIDQPQHF. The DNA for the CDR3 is TGTGCCAGCAGAGACGGGAGTGGTATAGATCAGCCCCAGCATTTT.

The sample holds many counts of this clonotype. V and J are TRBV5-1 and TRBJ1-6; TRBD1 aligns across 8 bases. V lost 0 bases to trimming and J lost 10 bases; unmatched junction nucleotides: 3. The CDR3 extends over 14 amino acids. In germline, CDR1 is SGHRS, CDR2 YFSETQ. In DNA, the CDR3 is TGCGCCAGCAGCTTGGAGACAGGGGACTCACCCCTCCACTTT. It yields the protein CASSLETGDSPLHF. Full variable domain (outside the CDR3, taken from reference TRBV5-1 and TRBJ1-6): KAGVTQTPRYLIKTRGQQVTLSCSPISGHRSVSWYQQTPGQGLQFLFEYFSETQRNKGNFPGRFSGRQFSNSRSEMNVSTLELGDSALYLCASSLETGDSPLHFGNGTRLTVT.

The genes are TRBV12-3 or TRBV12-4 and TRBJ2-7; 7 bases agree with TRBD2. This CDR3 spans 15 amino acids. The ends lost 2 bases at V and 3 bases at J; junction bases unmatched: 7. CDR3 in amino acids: CASSLRGGSVYEQYF. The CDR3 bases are TGTGCCAGCAGTTTAAGGGGCGGGAGTGTCTACGAGCAGTACTTC.

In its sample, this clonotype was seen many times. The CDR3 coding sequence is TGCGCCAGCAGCGGACGGACAGGGAAAGAGACCCAGTACTTC. Protein: CASSGRTGKETQYF. V gene TRBV5-1 combines with J gene TRBJ2-5; the match to TRBD1 covers 8 bases. Germline V gene data show CDR1 as SGHRS and CDR2 as YFSETQ. The CDR3 extends over 14 amino acids. Losses at the gene ends were 4 bases for V and 3 bases for J; bases not matched to a gene: 5.

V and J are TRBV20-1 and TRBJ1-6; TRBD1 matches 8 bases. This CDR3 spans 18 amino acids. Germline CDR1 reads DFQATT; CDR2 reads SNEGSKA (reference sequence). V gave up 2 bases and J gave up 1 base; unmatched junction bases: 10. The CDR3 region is CSARLPRTGWSYNSPLHF. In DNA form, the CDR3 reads TGCAGTGCTAGATTACCTCGGACAGGGTGGTCCTATAATTCACCCCTCCACTTT.

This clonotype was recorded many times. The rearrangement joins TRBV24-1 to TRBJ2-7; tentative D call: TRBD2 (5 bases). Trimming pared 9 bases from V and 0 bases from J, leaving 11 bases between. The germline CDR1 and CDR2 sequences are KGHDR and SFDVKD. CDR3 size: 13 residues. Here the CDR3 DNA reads TGTGCCACCGAGGACGGGATCTCCTACGAGCAGTACTTC. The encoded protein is CATEDGISYEQYF.

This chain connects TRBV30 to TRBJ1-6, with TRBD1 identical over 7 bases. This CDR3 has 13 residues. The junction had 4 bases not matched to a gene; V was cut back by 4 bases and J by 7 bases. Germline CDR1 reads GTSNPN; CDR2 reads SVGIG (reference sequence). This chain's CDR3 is CAWTGQPNSPLHF. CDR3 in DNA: TGTGCCTGGACGGGACAGCCGAATTCACCCCTCCACTTT.

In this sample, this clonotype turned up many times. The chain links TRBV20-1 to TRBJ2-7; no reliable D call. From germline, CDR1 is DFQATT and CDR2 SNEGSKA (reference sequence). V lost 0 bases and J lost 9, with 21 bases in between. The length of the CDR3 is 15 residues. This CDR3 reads CSARDPRLGSLRQYF. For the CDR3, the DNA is TGCAGTGCTAGAGATCCCCGTCTCGGCAGCCTCAGGCAGTACTTC.

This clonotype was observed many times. CDR3 coding DNA: TGCGCCAGCAGCTTGGATCTCGGGGAGACGGGCTACACCTTC. Residues: CASSLDLGETGYTF. This chain uses TRBV5-1 with TRBJ1-2; D is undetermined. Looked up from germline, CDR1 is SGHRS and CDR2 is YFSETQ. This CDR3 is built from 14 residues. V shed 0 bases and J shed 8 bases, with 14 bases lying between them.

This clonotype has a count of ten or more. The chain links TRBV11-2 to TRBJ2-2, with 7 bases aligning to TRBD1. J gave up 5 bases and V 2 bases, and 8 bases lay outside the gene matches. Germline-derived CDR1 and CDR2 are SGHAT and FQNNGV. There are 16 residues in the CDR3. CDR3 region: CASSLNQQGPTGELFF. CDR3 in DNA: TGTGCCAGCAGCTTAAACCAACAGGGGCCTACCGGGGAGCTGTTTTTT.

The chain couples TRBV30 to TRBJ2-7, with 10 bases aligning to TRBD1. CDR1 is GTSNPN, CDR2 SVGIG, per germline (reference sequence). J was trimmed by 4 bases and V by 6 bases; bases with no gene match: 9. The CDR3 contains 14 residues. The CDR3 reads CACTGQGTYYEQYF. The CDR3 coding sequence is TGTGCCTGCACGGGACAGGGGACTTATTACGAGCAGTACTTC.

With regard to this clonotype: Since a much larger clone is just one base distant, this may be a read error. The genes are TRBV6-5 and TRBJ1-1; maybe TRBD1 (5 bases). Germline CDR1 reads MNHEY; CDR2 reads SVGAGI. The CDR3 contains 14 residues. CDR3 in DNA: TGTGCCAGCAGTTACGGGACCGTGAACACTGAATCTTCCTTT. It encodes CASSYGTVNTESSF.

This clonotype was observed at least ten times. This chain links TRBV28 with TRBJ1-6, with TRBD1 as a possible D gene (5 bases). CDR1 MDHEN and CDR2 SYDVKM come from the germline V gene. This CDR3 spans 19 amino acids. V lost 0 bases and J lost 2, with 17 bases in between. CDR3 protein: CASSLCNPEGPTYNSPLHF. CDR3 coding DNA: TGTGCCAGCAGTTTATGCAACCCCGAGGGGCCCACCTATAATTCACCCCTCCACTTT. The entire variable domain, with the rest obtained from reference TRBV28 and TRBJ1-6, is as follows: DVKVTQSSRYLVKRTGEKVFLECVQDMDHENMFWYRQDPGLGLRLIYFSYDVKMKEKGDIPEGYSVSREKKERFSLILESASTNQTSMYLCASSLCNPEGPTYNSPLHFGNGTRLTVT.

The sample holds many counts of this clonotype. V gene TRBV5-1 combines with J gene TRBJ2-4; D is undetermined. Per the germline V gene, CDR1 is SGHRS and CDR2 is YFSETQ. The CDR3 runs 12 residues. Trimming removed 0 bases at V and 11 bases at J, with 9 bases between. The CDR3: CASSLEGLLQYF. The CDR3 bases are TGCGCCAGCAGCTTGGAGGGTCTTCTTCAGTACTTC.